What follows is one T cell receptor (beta chain) and its context. This receptor's antigen is unknown. No much larger clone exists at a distance of one base, and base qualities are not known. Synthetic TCR analog templates were spiked into each PCR to estimate absolute template abundance from read counts. TCRbeta CDR3 regions were amplified from genomic DNA with bias-controlled V and J gene primers using the immunoSEQ assay. Sequencing of rearranged TCRbeta segments was done at approximately 20X coverage. As for how the authors treated the data: Clustering was used to correct sequencing errors, and CDR3s were annotated against IMGT so that V, D and J genes could be assigned. Downstream analyses used only productive TCRbeta rearrangements, leaving out any out-of-frame or stop-codon sequences. To compute clonality, Shannon entropy was normalized by the log of the number of unique productive sequences and then subtracted from one. Fisher's exact test with Benjamini-Hochberg correction, at a threshold of adjusted p below 0.01, was used to find clones that differed between time points or between blood and tumor. What TCRdb holds here is the immuneACCESS table cut down to in-frame rearrangements. Part of the clones is not present; checked against another copy, under half of the missing clones reflect an unresolved V gene, and the others are unexplained. V and J calls and clone size are as listed in that table; D and trimming were resolved from the DNA. This sample holds about 120,000 clones; 85% to 90% were observed only once. The top ten hold 1.5% to 2% of the sample.

The sample is drawn from a study of PD-L1 blockade in urothelial cancer (dated by TCRdb to between 2016 and 2019). For the study in its entirety: Every patient began therapy in 2014 and was given atezolizumab 1,200 mg intravenously every 3 weeks. The study was an exploratory multi-omic analysis of somatic, immune and clinical correlates of response to PD-L1 blockade with atezolizumab in urothelial cancer. TCR sequencing covered pretreatment tumor samples and matched, serially collected peripheral blood taken before and after atezolizumab treatment. A median of about 140,000 T cells and roughly 80,000 unique TCRs was obtained from blood samples, and a median clonality of approximately 0.08 was observed. In the same patients, pretreatment tumors underwent whole exome sequencing and RNA sequencing in addition to TCR sequencing. Some 30 patients had pretreatment blood TCR-seq, some 24 had at least one posttreatment blood collection, and some 24 had tumor TCR-seq. An ECOG performance status of 0 or 1 was recorded for the patients, and 0 to 3 prior chemotherapy regimens had been received by the patients. Twenty-five of 29 patients were males with bladder-origin urothelial cancer, and 18 of 29 reported a prior smoking history. Nine patients achieved durable clinical benefit and about 22 did not. Progression-free survival longer than 6 months counted as durable clinical benefit, and TCR features were additionally tested against both progression-free and overall survival. Blood samples were analyzed at 3 weeks after treatment start (second dose) and at 6 weeks after treatment start.

The sample's time point label is to be understood as: peripheral blood 6 weeks after treatment start. The cohort included about 27 patients with locally advanced or metastatic urothelial carcinoma who were treated at Memorial Sloan Kettering on a trial protocol. Peripheral blood mononuclear cells were collected from each patient pretreatment and during treatment, giving between 1 and 8 total time points per patient. The Qiagen DNeasy Blood extraction kit was used to purify genomic DNA from total PBMCs and tumor samples. Collected pretreatment and during treatment, PBMCs were isolated and stored as previously described. V is clipped by 3 bases and J by 0 bases, and the sequence between their germline boundaries is 8 bases long. Per the germline V gene, SGHNT is the CDR1 and YENEEA is the CDR2. The CDR3 runs 14 amino acids, cysteine and phenylalanine included. Only the CDR3 DNA is retained, 42 bases long and in frame from the first base.

Points the paper makes about the study in general: Because the sample size was small (n of about 30) and many exploratory analyses were performed, the results are intended to be hypothesis-generating. Improved progression-free and overall survival was found to be associated with pretreatment peripheral blood TCR clonality below the median. Patients with durable benefit showed greater expansion of tumor-associated TCR clones in peripheral blood 3 weeks after starting treatment (n ≈ 21, p = 0.022).

The V and J segments used are TRBV11-3 and TRBJ1-1; TRBD1 could be the D gene, as 6 bases match. This sample comprised PBMCs, obtained around atezolizumab (anti-PD-L1) treatment. The receptor was derived from a man in his sixties with urothelial cancer. The CDR3 sequence is CASSFWTVNTEAFF. The DNA reads TGTGCCAGCAGCTTTTGGACAGTGAACACTGAAGCTTTCTTT.